This T cell receptor beta chain was profiled in a study of T cell responses to AZD1222 COVID-19 vaccine. Some clones are missing from TCRdb's copy, which holds only in-frame ones; the method was immunoSEQ multiplex PCR. Of some 170,000 clones listed, roughly nine tenths are singletons. The table lists this clone with a count of one. The CDR3 is 17 amino acids. Germline V gene sequence: CDR1 LNHDA, CDR2 SQIVND (reference sequence). V shed 1 base and J shed 4 bases, with 16 bases lying between them. The TCR sequence derives from an adult in good health. This specimen consisted of peripheral blood, obtained on day 0 of AZD1222 vaccination. V and J are TRBV19 and TRBJ1-4; D call uncertain. The DNA of the CDR3 is TGTGCCAGTAGTATAGGCGGTCTGCTAGTGGGTAATGAAAAACTGTTTTTT. It translates to CASSIGGLLVGNEKLFF.